The rows below give T cell receptor beta chains drawn from one sample of a study of shared clonotypes between healthy human individuals. Assay used: immunoSEQ multiplex PCR; TCRdb lists only in-frame clones, some missing. The top ten clones hold approximately 13% of a sample with fewer than 600,000 clones, about 85% of them seen once. Source material: PBMCs. These receptors came from a woman in her 40s in good health. Some clones in this sample may be carry-over from other donors' samples. CDR3s include the opening cysteine and the closing phenylalanine or tryptophan. A D gene is named only where the DNA matches it firmly. Clone size is shown for a subset of rows, as once, few, many or a class of expanded clone.

size: once; J: TRBJ1-1; V: TRBV28; D: -; CDR3: CASSLGWRRTEAFF; DNA: TGTGCCAGCAGTTTGGGGTGGCGAAGGACTGAAGCTTTCTTT
size: -; J: TRBJ2-7; V: TRBV11-2; D: -; CDR3: CASSSLLRASAYSYEQYF; DNA: TGTGCCAGCAGCTCGCTGCTGAGGGCTAGCGCCTACTCCTACGAGCAGTACTTC
size: -; J: TRBJ2-1; V: TRBV6-6; D: -; CDR3: CASRPSGDNEQFF; DNA: TGTGCCAGCAGACCCAGCGGAGACAATGAGCAGTTCTTC
size: -; J: TRBJ2-7; V: TRBV7-3; D: TRBD2; CDR3: CASSALAGPYEQYF; DNA: TGTGCCAGCAGCGCCCTAGCGGGACCCTACGAGCAGTACTTC
size: -; J: TRBJ2-7; V: TRBV28; D: -; CDR3: CASSRGPTSSYEQYF; DNA: TGTGCCAGCAGTAGGGGACCGACGAGCTCCTACGAGCAGTACTTC
size: -; J: TRBJ2-1; V: TRBV7-6; D: TRBD2; CDR3: CASSSSGSEQFF; DNA: TGTGCCAGCAGCTCTAGCGGGAGTGAGCAGTTCTTC
size: -; J: TRBJ2-1; V: TRBV7-8; D: -; CDR3: CASSLRGGWKIEQFF; DNA: TGTGCCAGCAGCTTAAGAGGTGGGTGGAAGATTGAGCAGTTCTTC
size: -; J: TRBJ1-5; V: TRBV2; D: -; CDR3: CASSEAVNNQPQHF; DNA: TGTGCCAGCAGTGAGGCCGTTAACAATCAGCCCCAGCATTTT
size: -; J: TRBJ2-1; V: TRBV5-1; D: -; CDR3: CASSSGPLGNEQFF; DNA: TGCGCCAGCAGCTCGGGACCCCTGGGCAATGAGCAGTTCTTC
size: many; J: TRBJ2-1; V: TRBV7-9; D: -; CDR3: CASSPRGGSSYNEQFF; DNA: TGTGCCAGCAGCCCTAGAGGGGGGAGCTCCTACAATGAGCAGTTCTTC
size: -; J: TRBJ2-3; V: TRBV29-1; D: -; CDR3: CSVAQQGTDTQYF; DNA: TGCAGCGTTGCTCAACAGGGTACAGATACGCAGTATTTT
size: -; J: TRBJ2-3; V: TRBV28; D: TRBD2; CDR3: CASRDWTSGATQYF; DNA: TGTGCCAGCAGGGACTGGACTAGCGGAGCTACGCAGTATTTT
size: -; J: TRBJ2-5; V: TRBV19; D: TRBD2; CDR3: CASSWGGEETQYF; DNA: TGTGCCAGTAGTTGGGGAGGGGAAGAGACCCAGTACTTC
size: once; J: TRBJ2-7; V: TRBV30; D: -; CDR3: CAWSEGGTLSYEQYF; DNA: TGTGCCTGGAGTGAGGGCGGAACTCTCTCCTACGAGCAGTACTTC
size: once; J: TRBJ2-6; V: TRBV11-3; D: -; CDR3: CASSFAGANVLTF; DNA: TGTGCCAGCAGCTTTGCCGGGGCCAACGTCCTGACTTTC
size: -; J: TRBJ1-2; V: TRBV28; D: -; CDR3: CASRPNYGYTF; DNA: TGTGCCAGCAGGCCGAACTATGGCTACACCTTC
size: -; J: TRBJ1-3; V: TRBV2; D: -; CDR3: CASSEGRSGNTIYF; DNA: TGTGCCAGCAGCGAGGGGCGCTCTGGAAACACCATATATTTT
size: -; J: TRBJ2-3; V: TRBV2; D: TRBD2; CDR3: CASSRAGADTQYF; DNA: TGTGCCAGCAGCCGAGCGGGGGCAGATACGCAGTATTTT
size: few; J: TRBJ1-2; V: TRBV2; D: -; CDR3: CASSARGEYGYTF; DNA: TGTGCCAGCAGTGCCCGGGGGGAATATGGCTACACCTTC
size: few; J: TRBJ1-5; V: TRBV7-9; D: TRBD1; CDR3: CASSLGQGYQPQHF; DNA: TGTGCCAGCAGCTTGGGACAGGGTTATCAGCCCCAGCATTTT
size: -; J: TRBJ2-7; V: TRBV7-8; D: TRBD2; CDR3: CASSPRGGLAVSYEQYF; DNA: TGTGCCAGCAGCCCCCGGGGGGGACTAGCGGTTTCCTACGAGCAGTACTTC
size: -; J: TRBJ2-7; V: TRBV6-6; D: -; CDR3: CASKNYGSSYEQYF; DNA: TGTGCCAGCAAAAATTACGGGAGCTCCTACGAGCAGTACTTC
size: -; J: TRBJ2-1; V: TRBV11-2; D: -; CDR3: CASSLVGQTAYNEQFF; DNA: TGTGCCAGCAGCTTAGTAGGACAGACAGCCTACAATGAGCAGTTCTTC
size: -; J: TRBJ2-2; V: TRBV28; D: TRBD1; CDR3: CASRSGRGRGTGELFF; DNA: TGTGCCAGCAGATCCGGCAGGGGGCGAGGGACCGGGGAGCTGTTTTTT
size: -; J: TRBJ1-4; V: TRBV5-1; D: TRBD1; CDR3: CASSLEGQEVEKLFF; DNA: TGCGCCAGCAGCTTGGAGGGACAGGAGGTTGAAAAACTGTTTTTT
size: -; J: TRBJ1-1; V: TRBV4-1; D: -; CDR3: CASSQGRVGRNTEAFF; DNA: TGCGCCAGCAGCCAAGGCCGGGTCGGGAGGAACACTGAAGCTTTCTTT
size: -; J: TRBJ2-2; V: TRBV6-5; D: -; CDR3: CASTLSQAPGELFF; DNA: TGTGCCAGCACTCTCTCACAAGCGCCCGGGGAGCTGTTTTTT
size: -; J: TRBJ1-5; V: TRBV19; D: -; CDR3: CASSSGNQPQHF; DNA: TGTGCCAGTAGTTCAGGGAATCAGCCCCAGCATTTT
size: -; J: TRBJ1-5; V: TRBV10-2; D: -; CDR3: CASSDRNQPQHF; DNA: TGCGCCAGCAGTGATAGAAATCAGCCCCAGCATTTT
size: -; J: TRBJ1-2; V: TRBV4-2; D: TRBD1; CDR3: CASSQDRGRVSYGYTF; DNA: TGTGCCAGCAGCCAAGACAGGGGGCGCGTGAGCTATGGCTACACCTTC